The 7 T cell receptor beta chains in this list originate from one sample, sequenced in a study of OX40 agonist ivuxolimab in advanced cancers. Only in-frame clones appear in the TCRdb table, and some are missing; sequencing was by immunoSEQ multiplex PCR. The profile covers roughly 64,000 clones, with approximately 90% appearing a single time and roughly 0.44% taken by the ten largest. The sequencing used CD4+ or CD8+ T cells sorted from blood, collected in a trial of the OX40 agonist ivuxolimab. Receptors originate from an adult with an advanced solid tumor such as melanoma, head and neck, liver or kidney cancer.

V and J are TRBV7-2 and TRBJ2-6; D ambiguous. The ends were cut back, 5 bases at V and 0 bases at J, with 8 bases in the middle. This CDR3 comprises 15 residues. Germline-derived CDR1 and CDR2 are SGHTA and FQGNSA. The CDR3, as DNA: TGTGCCAGCAGCGAACAAAGCTCTGGGGCCAACGTCCTGACTTTC. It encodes CASSEQSSGANVLTF.

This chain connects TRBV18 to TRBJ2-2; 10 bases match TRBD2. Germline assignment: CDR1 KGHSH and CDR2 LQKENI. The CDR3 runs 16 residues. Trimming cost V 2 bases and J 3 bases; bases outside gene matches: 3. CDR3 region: CASSPRLAGDTGELFF. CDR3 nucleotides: TGTGCCAGCTCACCAAGGCTAGCGGGAGACACCGGGGAGCTGTTTTTT.

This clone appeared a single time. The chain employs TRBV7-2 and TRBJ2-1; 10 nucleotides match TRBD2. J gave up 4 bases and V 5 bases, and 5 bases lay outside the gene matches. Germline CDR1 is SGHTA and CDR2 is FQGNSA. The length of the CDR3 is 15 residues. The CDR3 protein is CASSATSGTYNEQFF. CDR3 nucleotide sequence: TGTGCCAGCAGCGCTACTAGCGGGACTTACAATGAGCAGTTCTTC.

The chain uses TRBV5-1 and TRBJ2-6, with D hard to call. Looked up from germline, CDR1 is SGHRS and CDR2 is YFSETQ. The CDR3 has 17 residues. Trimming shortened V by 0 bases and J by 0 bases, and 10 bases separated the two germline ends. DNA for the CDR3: TGCGCCAGCAGCTTGGCCGGGCCGGGCTCTGGGGCCAACGTCCTGACTTTC. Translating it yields CASSLAGPGSGANVLTF.

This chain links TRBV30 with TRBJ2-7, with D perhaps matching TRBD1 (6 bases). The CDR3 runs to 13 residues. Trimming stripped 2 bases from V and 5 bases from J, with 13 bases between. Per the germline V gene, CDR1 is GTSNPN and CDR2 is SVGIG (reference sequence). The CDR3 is CAWSRVTGHEQYF. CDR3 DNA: TGTGCCTGGAGTAGGGTGACAGGCCACGAGCAGTACTTC.

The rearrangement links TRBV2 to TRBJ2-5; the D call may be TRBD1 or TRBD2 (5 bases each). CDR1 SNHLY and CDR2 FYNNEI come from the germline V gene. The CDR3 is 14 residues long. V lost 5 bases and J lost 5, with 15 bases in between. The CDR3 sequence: CASSPGTPGETQYF. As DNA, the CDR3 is TGTGCCAGCAGTCCCGGGACCCCGGGGGAGACCCAGTACTTC.

DNA of the CDR3: TGTGCCAGCAGTGCAGGGAGTGAGGGTGAGCAGTTCTTC. Protein sequence: CASSAGSEGEQFF. The rearrangement links TRBV6-1 to TRBJ2-1; D tentatively reads TRBD1 or TRBD2 (5 bases each). The CDR3 extends over 13 amino acids. CDR1 and CDR2 (germline): MNHNS, SASEGT. Trimming removed 4 bases at V and 9 bases at J, with 13 bases between.